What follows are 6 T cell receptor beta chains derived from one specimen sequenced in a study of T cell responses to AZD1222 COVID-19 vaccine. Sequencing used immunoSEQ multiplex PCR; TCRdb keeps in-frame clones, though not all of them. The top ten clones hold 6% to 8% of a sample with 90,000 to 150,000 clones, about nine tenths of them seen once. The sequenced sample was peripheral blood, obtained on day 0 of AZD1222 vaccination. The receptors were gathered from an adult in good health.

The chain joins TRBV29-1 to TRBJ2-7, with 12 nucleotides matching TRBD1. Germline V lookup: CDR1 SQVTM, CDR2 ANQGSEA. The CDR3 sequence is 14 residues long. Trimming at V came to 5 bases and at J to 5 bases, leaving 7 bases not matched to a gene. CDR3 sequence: CSVSKGQGADEQYF. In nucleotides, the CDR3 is TGCAGCGTTTCAAAGGGACAGGGGGCTGACGAGCAGTACTTC.

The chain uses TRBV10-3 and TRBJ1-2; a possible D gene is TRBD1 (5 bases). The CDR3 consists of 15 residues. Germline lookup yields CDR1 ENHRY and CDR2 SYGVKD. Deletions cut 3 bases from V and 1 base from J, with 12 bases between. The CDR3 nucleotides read TGTGCCATCAGTGACGGACAAAGAATTAACTATGGCTACACCTTC. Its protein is CAISDGQRINYGYTF.

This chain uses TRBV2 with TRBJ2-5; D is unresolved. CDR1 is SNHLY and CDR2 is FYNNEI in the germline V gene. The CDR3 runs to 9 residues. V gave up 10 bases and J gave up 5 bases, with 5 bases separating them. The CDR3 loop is CAISETQYF. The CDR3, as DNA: TGTGCCATCTCGGAGACCCAGTACTTC.

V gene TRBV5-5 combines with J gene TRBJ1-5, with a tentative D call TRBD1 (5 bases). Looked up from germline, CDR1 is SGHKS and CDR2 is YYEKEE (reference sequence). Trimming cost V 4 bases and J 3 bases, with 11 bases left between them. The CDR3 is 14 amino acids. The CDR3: CASSVGTLNQPQHF. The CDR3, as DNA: TGTGCCAGCAGCGTAGGGACTCTCAATCAGCCCCAGCATTTT. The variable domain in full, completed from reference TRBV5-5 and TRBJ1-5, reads DAGVTQSPTHLIKTRGQQVTLRCSPISGHKSVSWYQQVLGQGPQFIFQYYEKEERGRGNFPDRFSARQFPNYSSELNVNALLLGDSALYLCASSVGTLNQPQHFGDGTRLSIL.

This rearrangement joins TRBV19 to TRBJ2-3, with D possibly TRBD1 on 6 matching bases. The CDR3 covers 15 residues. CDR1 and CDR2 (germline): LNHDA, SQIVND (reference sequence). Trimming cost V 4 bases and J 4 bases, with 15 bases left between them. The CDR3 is CASSSRQDLADTQYF. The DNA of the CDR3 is TGTGCCAGTAGTAGTCGACAGGATCTCGCAGATACGCAGTATTTT.

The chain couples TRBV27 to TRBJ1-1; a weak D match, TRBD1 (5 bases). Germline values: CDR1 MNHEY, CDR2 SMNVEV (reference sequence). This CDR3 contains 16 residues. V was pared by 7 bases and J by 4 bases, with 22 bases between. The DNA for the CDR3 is TGTGCCAGCACCCCGTGGGGGGGGAGGAGGCGCACTGAAGCTTTCTTT. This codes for CASTPWGGRRRTEAFF.